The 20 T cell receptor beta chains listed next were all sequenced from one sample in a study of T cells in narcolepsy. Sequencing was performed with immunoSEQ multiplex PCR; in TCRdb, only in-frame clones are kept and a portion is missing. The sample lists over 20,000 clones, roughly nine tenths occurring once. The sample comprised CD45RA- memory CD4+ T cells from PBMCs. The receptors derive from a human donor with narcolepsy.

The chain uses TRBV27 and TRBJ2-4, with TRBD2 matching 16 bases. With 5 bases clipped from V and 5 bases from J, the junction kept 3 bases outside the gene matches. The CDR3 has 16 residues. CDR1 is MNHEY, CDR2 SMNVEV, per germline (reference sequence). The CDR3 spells CASSLGLAGGENIQYF. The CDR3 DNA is TGTGCCAGCAGTCTGGGACTAGCGGGAGGGGAAAACATTCAGTACTTC.

The CDR3 coding sequence is TGTGCCAGCAGCTTGCGGACAGGGACGGACACTGAAGCTTTCTTT. Translated, it gives CASSLRTGTDTEAFF. This chain links TRBV9 with TRBJ1-1; 8 bases line up with TRBD1. This CDR3 is built from 15 residues. The germline CDR1 and CDR2 sequences are SGDLS and YYNGEE. The V segment lost 4 bases and the J segment 3 bases; nucleotides outside the gene matches: 8. The variable domain in full, completed from reference TRBV9 and TRBJ1-1, reads DSGVTQTPKHLITATGQRVTLRCSPRSGDLSVYWYQQSLDQGLQFLIQYYNGEERAKGNILERFSAQQFPDLHSELNLSSLELGDSALYFCASSLRTGTDTEAFFGQGTRLTVV.

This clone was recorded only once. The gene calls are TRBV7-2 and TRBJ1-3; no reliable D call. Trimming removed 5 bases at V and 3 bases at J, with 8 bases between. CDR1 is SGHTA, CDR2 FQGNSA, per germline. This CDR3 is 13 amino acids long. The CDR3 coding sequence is TGTGCCAGCAGCCTCCAGAGTGGAAACACCATATATTTT. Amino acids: CASSLQSGNTIYF.

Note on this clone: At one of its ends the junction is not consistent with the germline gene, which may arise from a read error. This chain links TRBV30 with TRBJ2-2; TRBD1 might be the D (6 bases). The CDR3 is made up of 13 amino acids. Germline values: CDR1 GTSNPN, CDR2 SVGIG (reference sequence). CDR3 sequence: CAGRQEPTGELFF. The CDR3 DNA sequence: TGTGCCGGGAGACAGGAGCCAACCGGGGAGCTGTTTTTT.

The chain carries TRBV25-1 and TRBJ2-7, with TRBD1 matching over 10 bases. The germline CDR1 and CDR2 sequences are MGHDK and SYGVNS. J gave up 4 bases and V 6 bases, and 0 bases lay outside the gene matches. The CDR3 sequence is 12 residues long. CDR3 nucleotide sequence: TGTGCCAGCAGGGGACAGGGGTACGAGCAGTACTTC. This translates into CASRGQGYEQYF.

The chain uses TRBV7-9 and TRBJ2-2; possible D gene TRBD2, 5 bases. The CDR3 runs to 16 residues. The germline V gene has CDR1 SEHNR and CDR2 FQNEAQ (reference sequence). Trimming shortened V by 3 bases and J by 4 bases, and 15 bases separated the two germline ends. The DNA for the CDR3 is TGTGCCAGCAGCTTGGCGACTAACCGGCGCACCGGGGAGCTGTTTTTT. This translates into CASSLATNRRTGELFF.

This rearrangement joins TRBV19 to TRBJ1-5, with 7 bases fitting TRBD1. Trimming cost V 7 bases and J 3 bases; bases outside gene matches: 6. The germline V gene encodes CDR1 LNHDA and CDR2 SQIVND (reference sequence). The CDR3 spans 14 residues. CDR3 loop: CASKGDSFNQPQHF. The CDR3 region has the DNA TGTGCCAGTAAGGGGGACAGTTTCAATCAGCCCCAGCATTTT.

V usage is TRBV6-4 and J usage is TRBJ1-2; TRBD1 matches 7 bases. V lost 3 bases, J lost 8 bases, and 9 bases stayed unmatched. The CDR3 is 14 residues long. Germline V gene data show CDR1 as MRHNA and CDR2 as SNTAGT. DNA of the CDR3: TGTGCCAGCAGTGAATACAACAGGGGCCAGGGCTACACCTTC. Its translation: CASSEYNRGQGYTF.

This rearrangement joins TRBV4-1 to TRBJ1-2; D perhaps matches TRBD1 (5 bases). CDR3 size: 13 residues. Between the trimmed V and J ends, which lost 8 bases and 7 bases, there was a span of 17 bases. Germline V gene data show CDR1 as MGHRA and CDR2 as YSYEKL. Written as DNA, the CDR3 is TGCGCCAGCGGATTACTGGGGACCGGTGGCTACACCTTC. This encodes CASGLLGTGGYTF.

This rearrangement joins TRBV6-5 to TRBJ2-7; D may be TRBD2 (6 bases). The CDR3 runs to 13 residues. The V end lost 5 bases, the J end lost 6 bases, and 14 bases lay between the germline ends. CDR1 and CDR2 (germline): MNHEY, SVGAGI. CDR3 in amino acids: CASSPSTGGEQYF. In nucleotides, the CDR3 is TGTGCCAGCAGTCCCTCCACCGGGGGCGAGCAGTACTTC.

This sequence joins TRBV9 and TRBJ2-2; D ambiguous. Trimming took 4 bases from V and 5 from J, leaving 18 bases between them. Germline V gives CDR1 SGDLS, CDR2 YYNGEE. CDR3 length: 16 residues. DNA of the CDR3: TGTGCCAGCAGCCCTGGGCCCCTCACCCGAACCGGGGAGCTGTTTTTT. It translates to CASSPGPLTRTGELFF.

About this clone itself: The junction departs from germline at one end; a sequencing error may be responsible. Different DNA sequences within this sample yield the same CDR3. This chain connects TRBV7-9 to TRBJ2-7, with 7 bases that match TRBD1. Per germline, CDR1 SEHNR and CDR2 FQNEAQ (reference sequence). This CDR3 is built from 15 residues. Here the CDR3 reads CASSSVRDSSYEQYF. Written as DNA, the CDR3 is TGTGCCAGCAGCTCAGTCCGGGACAGTTCCTATGAGCAGTACTTC.

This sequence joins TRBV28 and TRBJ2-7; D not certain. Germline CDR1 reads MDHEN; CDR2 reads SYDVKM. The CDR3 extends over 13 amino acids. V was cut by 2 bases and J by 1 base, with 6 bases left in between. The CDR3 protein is CASSLRTSYEQYF. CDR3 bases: TGTGCCAGCAGTTTAAGGACGTCCTACGAGCAGTACTTC.

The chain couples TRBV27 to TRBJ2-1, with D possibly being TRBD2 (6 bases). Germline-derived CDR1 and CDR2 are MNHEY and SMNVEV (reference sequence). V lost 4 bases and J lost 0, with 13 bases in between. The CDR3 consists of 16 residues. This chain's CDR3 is CASSSPPSDSYNEQFF. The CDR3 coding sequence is TGTGCCAGCAGTTCTCCCCCTAGCGACTCCTACAATGAGCAGTTCTTC.

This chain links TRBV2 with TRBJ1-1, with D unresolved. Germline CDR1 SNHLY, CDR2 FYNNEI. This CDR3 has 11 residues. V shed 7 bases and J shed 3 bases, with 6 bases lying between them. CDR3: CASNSYTEAFF. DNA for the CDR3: TGTGCCAGCAATAGTTACACTGAAGCTTTCTTT.

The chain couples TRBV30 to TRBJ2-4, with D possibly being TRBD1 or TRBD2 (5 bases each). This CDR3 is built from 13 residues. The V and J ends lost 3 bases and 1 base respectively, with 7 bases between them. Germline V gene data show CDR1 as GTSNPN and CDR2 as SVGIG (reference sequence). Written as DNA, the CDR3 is TGTGCCTGGAGGGGGGTGGCCAAAAACATTCAGTACTTC. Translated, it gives CAWRGVAKNIQYF.

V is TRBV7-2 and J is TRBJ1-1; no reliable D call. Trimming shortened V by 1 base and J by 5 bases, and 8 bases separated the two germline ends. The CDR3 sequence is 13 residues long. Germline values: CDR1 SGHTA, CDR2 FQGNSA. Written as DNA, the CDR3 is TGTGCCAGCAGCTTAGTATACCAAACTGAAGCTTTCTTT. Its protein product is CASSLVYQTEAFF.

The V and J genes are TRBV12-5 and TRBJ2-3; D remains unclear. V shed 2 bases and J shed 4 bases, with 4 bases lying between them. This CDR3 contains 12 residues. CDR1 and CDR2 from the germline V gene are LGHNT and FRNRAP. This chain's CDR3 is CASGLTADTQYF. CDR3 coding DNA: TGTGCTAGTGGTTTGACGGCAGATACGCAGTATTTT.

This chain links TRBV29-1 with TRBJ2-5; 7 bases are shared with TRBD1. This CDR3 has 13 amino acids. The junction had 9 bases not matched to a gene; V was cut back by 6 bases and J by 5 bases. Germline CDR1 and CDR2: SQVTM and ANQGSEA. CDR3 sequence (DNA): TGCAGCGTCGCCGAAGGGGGCCGGGAGACCCAGTACTTC. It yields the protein CSVAEGGRETQYF.

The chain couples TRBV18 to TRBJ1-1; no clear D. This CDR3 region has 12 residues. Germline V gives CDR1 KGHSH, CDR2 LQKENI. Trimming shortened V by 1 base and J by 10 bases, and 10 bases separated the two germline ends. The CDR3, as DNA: TGTGCCAGCTCACCACGAGGGCCTTCAGCTTTCTTT. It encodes CASSPRGPSAFF.